This T cell receptor beta chain originates from a study of identifying expanded T cells in peripheral blood (dated by TCRdb to about 2019). Background for the entire study: Technical replicates were generated by sequencing separate aliquots of the same genomic DNA pool, and four replicates were compared pairwise.

TCRbeta CDR3 regions were profiled by bias-controlled multiplex PCR amplification of genomic DNA with the immunoSEQ Assay. Under the source paper's analysis protocol: The absolute abundance of each unique TCRbeta CDR3 region was quantified after sequences were collapsed and filtered. Two models were used to test differential abundance: a binomial model (Fisher-equivalent) and a beta-binomial model that adds time-dependent variance fitted from healthy donors. Clones with fewer than 5 combined templates were excluded, and clones with Benjamini-Hochberg FDR below 0.01 were called differentially abundant. The form v = (b*log(k)+a)^2 was used to model beta-binomial variance as a function of total template count across the two samples. TCRdb retrieved this table from immuneACCESS and kept in-frame rearrangements only. Not all clones are present; in checked studies, unresolved V genes account for under half, and no reason is known for the remainder. The DNA gave D and trimming, while V, J and clone size come from that table. The sample yields about 100,000 clones; about 90% were counted once. Around 6% of the sample is held by the ten biggest clonotypes.

Turning to this clone: This receptor's antigen is unknown. The record has no base qualities; no much larger clone is one base away.

Overall study outcomes, separate from this receptor: The authors expected that biological variance in healthy repertoires might rise further over much longer intervals, such as months to years. Between technical replicates the binomial model flagged 0.9 to 1.5 differentially abundant clones, whereas over about 2 weeks the binomial model flagged about 15 and over approximately 4 weeks about 19. Both the number of clones called differentially abundant and the false-positive rate were significantly reduced by the beta-binomial model across all healthy-donor time intervals. Variance in clone template counts between roughly two-week samples significantly increased with total template count across all healthy donors.

During the collection period, no infections or other immune events were recorded for the healthy donors. To calibrate time-dependent variance in a beta-binomial model of T-cell clone differential abundance, blood repertoires from healthy donors were used as a training cohort. There were ten or so healthy donors in the training cohort, of whom 3 were female and 7 were male. Donor ages ranged from roughly 29 to 64 years, with an average of roughly 40 years. Whole blood, obtained from a commercial supplier, was collected from each healthy donor at three time points spaced roughly 14 days apart. For immunosequencing, genomic DNA was extracted from unsorted whole blood. The germline V gene yields SGHRS for CDR1 and YFSETQ for CDR2. V and J lose 0 bases and 5 bases, and a span of 12 bases separates them. Reading from cysteine to phenylalanine, the CDR3 counts 15 amino acids. Solely the CDR3 DNA is kept, with 45 bases framed from the first base.

The sample taken for sequencing was blood. The receptor was derived from a person between 18 and 70 years old in good health. This sequence uses TRBV5-1 and TRBJ1-5; no D gene can be assigned with confidence. Here the CDR3 is given as CASSLESGPHQPQHF. The DNA sequence is TGCGCCAGCAGCTTGGAGTCAGGCCCCCATCAGCCCCAGCATTTT.